Listed below are T cell receptor beta chains from one sample, sequenced in a study of cytomegalovirus exposure and HLA in healthy donors. Clones were sequenced by immunoSEQ multiplex PCR, and TCRdb holds only the in-frame ones, with some missing. This sample has 130,000 or so clones, with roughly 80% found just once. The sample was PBMCs. The receptors here all came from a man aged 25-45 years in good health and CMV-seronegative. Both conserved end residues are part of each CDR3. Each record gives: V gene, J gene, D gene, clone size, CDR3 protein, CDR3 DNA. The D gene is left open where the match is weak. Clone size is not always given. Where it is, it says once, few, many or a class for expanded clones.

>TRBV7-8|TRBJ2-1|TRBD2|.
CASSYGLAKYNEQFF
TGTGCCAGCAGCTACGGACTAGCGAAGTACAATGAGCAGTTCTTC
>TRBV5-4|TRBJ1-2|TRBD1|.
CANSEGQGADGYTF
TGTGCCAACAGCGAGGGACAGGGGGCTGACGGCTACACCTTC
>TRBV9|TRBJ1-1|TRBD1|.
CASSVAGQGFTEAFF
TGTGCCAGCAGCGTAGCGGGACAGGGCTTCACTGAAGCTTTCTTT
>TRBV6-1|TRBJ2-3|TRBD2|medium-sized
CASSELAGGPDTQYF
TGTGCCAGCAGTGAACTAGCGGGAGGGCCAGATACGCAGTATTTT
>TRBV30|TRBJ1-2|.|once
CAWSVGGGYTF
TGTGCCTGGAGTGTGGGGGGTGGCTACACCTTC
>TRBV30|TRBJ2-7|TRBD1|.
CAWRPPFDRGRGEQYF
TGTGCCTGGAGGCCCCCGTTCGACAGGGGGCGCGGCGAGCAGTACTTC
>TRBV10-3|TRBJ1-5|.|.
CAISGSRDQPQHF
TGTGCCATCAGTGGGAGCAGGGATCAGCCCCAGCATTTT
>TRBV19|TRBJ1-1|.|.
CASFSPVGLAEAFF
TGTGCCAGCTTCTCCCCCGTGGGCTTAGCTGAAGCTTTCTTT
>TRBV13|TRBJ2-7|.|.
CASSLYDNYEQYF
TGTGCCAGCAGCTTATACGACAACTACGAGCAGTACTTC
>TRBV7-9|TRBJ1-4|.|.
CASSQDRTNEKLFF
TGTGCCAGCAGCCAGGACAGAACTAATGAAAAACTGTTTTTT
>TRBV18|TRBJ2-7|.|.
CASSPPELNEQYF
TGTGCCAGCTCACCACCGGAGTTGAACGAGCAGTACTTC
>TRBV19|TRBJ2-1|TRBD2|.
CASSMPGAGYNEQFF
TGTGCCAGTAGTATGCCGGGAGCGGGGTACAATGAGCAGTTCTTC
>TRBV6-1|TRBJ1-5|.|.
CASSEPTDSNQPQHF
TGTGCCAGCAGTGAGCCGACAGATAGCAATCAGCCCCAGCATTTT
>TRBV14|TRBJ2-1|.|.
CASSDLGSSSYNEQFF
TGTGCCAGCAGCGACTTGGGGAGTAGCTCCTACAATGAGCAGTTCTTC
>TRBV19|TRBJ2-5|TRBD2|few
CASSIGSLGGQETQYF
TGTGCCAGTAGTATTGGGTCTTTGGGGGGGCAAGAGACCCAGTACTTC
>TRBV7-8|TRBJ1-3|.|.
CASSRQTTGNTIYF
TGTGCCAGCAGCCGACAGACAACTGGAAACACCATATATTTT
>TRBV29-1|TRBJ2-6|.|.
CSVAGSGANVLTF
TGCAGCGTTGCAGGCTCTGGGGCCAACGTCCTGACTTTC
>TRBV7-9|TRBJ2-7|.|.
CASTEVGGEQYF
TGTGCCAGCACCGAGGTAGGGGGCGAGCAGTACTTC
>TRBV29-1|TRBJ2-6|TRBD1|.
CSGGTGDGANVLTF
TGCAGCGGCGGGACAGGGGACGGGGCCAACGTCCTGACTTTC
>TRBV1|TRBJ2-3|.|once
CTSSQGASTQYF
TGCACCAGCAGCCAAGGGGCCAGCACGCAGTATTTT
>TRBV28|TRBJ2-7|.|.
CASSLNRDYEQYF
TGTGCCAGCAGTTTAAACCGGGACTACGAGCAGTACTTC
>TRBV6-4|TRBJ2-3|TRBD1|.
CASSGTGGADTQYF
TGTGCCAGCAGTGGGACAGGGGGCGCAGATACGCAGTATTTT
>TRBV18|TRBJ2-7|TRBD1|.
CASSPLQTGSYEQYF
TGTGCCAGCTCACCCCTCCAGACAGGGTCCTACGAGCAGTACTTC
>TRBV7-9|TRBJ1-4|.|.
CASSLTAGTNEKLFF
TGTGCCAGCAGCTTAACGGCCGGGACTAATGAAAAACTGTTTTTT
>TRBV19|TRBJ1-2|TRBD1|.
CASRAGQDGYTF
TGTGCCAGTAGAGCGGGACAGGATGGCTACACCTTC
>TRBV7-9|TRBJ2-7|TRBD1|.
CASRLDRGFGEQYF
TGTGCCAGCAGATTGGACAGGGGATTCGGCGAGCAGTACTTC
>TRBV5-6|TRBJ2-2|.|.
CASSLIQGPGELFF
TGTGCCAGCAGCTTGATTCAGGGTCCCGGGGAGCTGTTTTTT
>TRBV7-3|TRBJ2-5|.|.
CASSLTQQETQYF
TGTGCCAGCAGCTTAACCCAGCAAGAGACCCAGTACTTC
>TRBV15|TRBJ1-5|.|.
CATSRKGREQPQHF
TGTGCCACCAGCAGAAAGGGGCGGGAGCAGCCCCAGCATTTT
>TRBV4-3|TRBJ1-1|.|once
CASSRGQNTEAFF
TGCGCCAGCAGCCGGGGCCAGAACACTGAAGCTTTCTTT
>TRBV7-9|TRBJ2-6|.|.
CASSTRGLSGANVLTF
TGTGCCAGCAGCACACGGGGGTTGTCTGGGGCCAACGTCCTGACTTTC
>TRBV6-1|TRBJ1-6|TRBD1|.
CASSVGQSSYNSPLHF
TGTGCCAGCAGTGTGGGACAGAGCTCCTATAATTCACCCCTCCACTTT
>TRBV29-1|TRBJ2-1|.|.
CSVVGHNGNEQFF
TGCAGCGTTGTGGGACATAATGGGAATGAGCAGTTCTTC
>TRBV14|TRBJ2-1|.|.
CASSQVNSFNEQFF
TGTGCCAGCAGCCAAGTGAACAGTTTCAATGAGCAGTTCTTC
>TRBV5-6|TRBJ2-7|TRBD2|.
CASSLAPGLASEQYF
TGTGCCAGCAGCTTGGCCCCGGGACTAGCATCCGAGCAGTACTTC
>TRBV6-4|TRBJ2-1|TRBD2|once
CASSSTSGPYSEQFF
TGTGCCAGCAGCTCAACTAGCGGGCCATACAGTGAGCAGTTCTTC
>TRBV18|TRBJ2-1|TRBD2|.
CASSPTASGRGEQFF
TGTGCCAGCTCACCTACGGCTAGCGGGAGAGGGGAGCAGTTCTTC
>TRBV30|TRBJ2-7|.|few
CASDSESYEQYF
TGTGCCTCTGACAGTGAATCCTACGAGCAGTACTTC
>TRBV6-5|TRBJ2-7|.|once
CASSYSTGGHEQYF
TGTGCCAGCAGTTACTCGACTGGGGGCCACGAGCAGTACTTC
>TRBV25-1|TRBJ1-2|.|.
CASSEYRQVARGYTF
TGTGCCAGCAGTGAATATAGACAGGTCGCGAGAGGCTACACCTTC
>TRBV7-6|TRBJ2-1|TRBD2|.
CASSQLATRWSEQFF
TGTGCCAGCAGCCAACTAGCGACCCGGTGGAGTGAGCAGTTCTTC
>TRBV19|TRBJ2-1|.|.
CASSSRQENEQFF
TGTGCCAGTAGTAGCCGACAGGAGAATGAGCAGTTCTTC
>TRBV27|TRBJ2-5|.|.
CASSLLGETQYF
TGTGCCAGCAGTTTACTCGGGGAGACCCAGTACTTC
>TRBV6-1|TRBJ2-2|TRBD1|.
CASREGQAGGELFF
TGTGCCAGCAGGGAGGGACAGGCCGGCGGGGAGCTGTTTTTT
>TRBV21-1|TRBJ2-3|.|.
CASSKEGSGRVNTDTQYF
TGTGCCAGCAGCAAAGAAGGTAGCGGGAGGGTTAACACAGATACGCAGTATTTT
>TRBV9|TRBJ1-5|.|once
CASSVGGGPNQPQHF
TGTGCCAGCAGCGTAGGGGGGGGCCCCAATCAGCCCCAGCATTTT
>TRBV10-2|TRBJ2-3|TRBD2|.
CASSEIGLAGSTDTQYF
TGCGCCAGCAGTGAGATAGGACTAGCGGGGAGCACAGATACGCAGTATTTT
>TRBV9|TRBJ1-4|TRBD1|once
CASSVTQGATNEKLFF
TGTGCCAGCAGCGTTACTCAGGGGGCAACTAATGAAAAACTGTTTTTT
>TRBV29-1|TRBJ2-7|TRBD1|.
CSVEGIGGGEQYF
TGCAGCGTTGAAGGTATAGGGGGCGGCGAGCAGTACTTC
>TRBV29-1|TRBJ1-3|.|.
CSVGEVSGNTIYF
TGCAGCGTGGGAGAGGTTTCTGGAAACACCATATATTTT
>TRBV19|TRBJ2-7|TRBD1|.
CASSDRGFSYEQYF
TGTGCCAGTAGCGACAGGGGGTTCTCCTACGAGCAGTACTTC
>TRBV29-1|TRBJ2-1|TRBD2|.
CSARPGTSGYNEQFF
TGCAGCGCCCGACCCGGGACTAGCGGCTACAATGAGCAGTTCTTC
>TRBV29-1|TRBJ1-3|TRBD1|.
CSASLQGSSGNTIYF
TGCAGCGCTTCTCTACAGGGGAGCTCTGGAAACACCATATATTTT
>TRBV7-2|TRBJ1-5|.|.
CASSRGANQPQHF
TGTGCCAGCAGCCGGGGGGCAAATCAGCCCCAGCATTTT
>TRBV30|TRBJ1-5|.|.
CAWGDRFDQPQHF
TGTGCCTGGGGAGACAGGTTCGATCAGCCCCAGCATTTT
>TRBV30|TRBJ1-1|TRBD1|.
CAWSWRDRTNTEAFF
TGTGCCTGGTCCTGGCGGGACAGGACGAACACTGAAGCTTTCTTT
>TRBV5-1|TRBJ2-3|TRBD2|once
CASSLSAGNPPGTDTQYF
TGCGCCAGCAGCTTGTCAGCGGGAAACCCCCCGGGAACAGATACGCAGTATTTT
>TRBV5-1|TRBJ2-7|TRBD1|.
CASSREGQASYEQYF
TGCGCCAGCAGCCGGGAAGGACAGGCCTCCTACGAGCAGTACTTC